The sequence of this T cell receptor (beta chain) was determined in a study of blood T cell repertoires in COVID-19. Study-wide context: Material from acute and convalescent COVID-19 was sourced from the United States, Italy and Spain. PBMCs, B-cell-depleted T cells, or T cells provided the cDNA or gDNA that made up the material.

Per the germline V gene, CDR1 is LGHDT and CDR2 is YNNKEL (reference sequence). The CDR3 loop spans 17 amino acids. With 2 bases removed from V and 5 bases from J, the gap between germline ends came to 21 bases. Sequencing was performed with immunoSEQ multiplex PCR; in TCRdb, only in-frame clones are kept and a portion is missing. The sample comprises 95,000 or so clones, around 87% of which are singletons, and about a sixth rests with the top ten. The TCR sequence derives from a human donor in a cohort sampled during active COVID-19. The sequencing sample was made of peripheral blood. V and J are TRBV3-1 (or the pseudogene TRBV3-2) and TRBJ2-5; D perhaps matches TRBD2 (6 bases). The CDR3 reads CASSQHNRRGKEETQYF. Written as DNA, the CDR3 is TGTGCCAGCAGCCAACACAACAGACGGGGGAAAGAGGAGACCCAGTACTTC.